Following are 21 T cell receptor beta chains from one sample sequenced in a study of cytomegalovirus exposure and HLA in healthy donors. Primers for the PCR totalled 60 Vbeta and 13 Jbeta. The data were produced by immunoSEQ multiplex PCR, yet TCRdb's version contains in-frame clones alone and is incomplete. Here the sample table reports about 210,000 clones. The sequencing sample was made of PBMCs. These receptors were taken from a woman aged 25 to 45 in good health and CMV-seropositive.

The rearrangement links TRBV11-3 to TRBJ2-2; TRBD2 matches at 14 bases. The trim removed 4 bases at V and 1 base at J, leaving 8 bases unmatched. The CDR3 consists of 19 residues. The germline V gene has CDR1 SGHNT and CDR2 YENEEA. As DNA, the CDR3 is TGTGCCAGCAGCTCGAGGACTAGCGGGAGGCCCCTGAACACCGGGGAGCTGTTTTTT. Its protein product is CASSSRTSGRPLNTGELFF. Supplemented by reference TRBV11-3 and TRBJ2-2, the full variable domain reads EAGVVQSPRYKIIEKKQPVAFWCNPISGHNTLYWYLQNLGQGPELLIRYENEEAVDDSQLPKDRFSAERLKGVDSTLKIQPAELGDSAVYLCASSSRTSGRPLNTGELFFGEGSRLTVL.

The rearrangement uses TRBV19 and TRBJ1-1, with 7 positions matching TRBD1. Germline V gene data show CDR1 as LNHDA and CDR2 as SQIVND (reference sequence). CDR3 size: 13 residues. J was trimmed by 11 bases and V by 1 base; bases with no gene match: 7. Here the CDR3 reads CASSIAVRQGAFF. CDR3 sequence (DNA): TGTGCCAGTAGTATAGCCGTTCGACAGGGCGCTTTCTTT. The full variable domain, completed using reference TRBV19 and TRBJ1-1, is DGGITQSPKYLFRKEGQNVTLSCEQNLNHDAMYWYRQDPGQGLRLIYYSQIVNDFQKGDIAEGYSVSREKKESFPLTVTSAQKNPTAFYLCASSIAVRQGAFFGQGTRLTVV.

V is TRBV30 and J is TRBJ1-1; 10 bases align to TRBD1. The germline CDR1 and CDR2 sequences are GTSNPN and SVGIG (reference sequence). The CDR3 totals 13 residues. The J segment lost 8 bases and the V segment lost 4 bases, leaving 7 bases of the junction unmatched. CDR3: CAWTTGGAVEAFF. The CDR3, as DNA: TGTGCCTGGACGACAGGGGGCGCGGTGGAAGCTTTCTTT.

This chain uses TRBV7-2 with TRBJ1-1; a possible D gene is TRBD1 (5 bases). Deletions cut 0 bases from V and 9 bases from J, with 8 bases between. Germline lookup yields CDR1 SGHTA and CDR2 FQGNSA. The CDR3 is 12 amino acids. As DNA, the CDR3 is TGTGCCAGCAGCTTAGCGGGGACTAAAGCTTTCTTT. It codes for CASSLAGTKAFF.

The chain combines TRBV28 with TRBJ2-1; D perhaps matches TRBD1 (6 bases). The germline V gene encodes CDR1 MDHEN and CDR2 SYDVKM. CDR3 size: 15 residues. V lost 7 bases to trimming and J lost 7 bases, with 20 bases between them. CDR3 nucleotides: TGTGCCAGCAATCAACAGGGTCTAGGAACAAATGAGCAGTTCTTC. Protein sequence: CASNQQGLGTNEQFF.

The V gene is TRBV18, the J gene TRBJ1-4, with D perhaps matching TRBD1 (6 bases). The V gene's germline CDR1 is KGHSH and CDR2 LQKENI. V was pared by 5 bases and J by 7 bases, with 14 bases between. CDR3 length equals 14 residues. CDR3 in amino acids: CASSAGALSEKLFF. CDR3 DNA sequence: TGTGCCAGCTCAGCAGGGGCGTTGAGTGAAAAACTGTTTTTT.

The chain is built from TRBV11-2 and TRBJ2-7, with a weak D call TRBD2 (6 bases). CDR3 length equals 13 residues. Germline lookup yields CDR1 SGHAT and CDR2 FQNNGV. Trimming removed 1 base from V and 3 bases from J, with 7 bases in between. The CDR3 DNA sequence: TGTGCCAGCAGCTTAGTCGGGAGCTACGAGCAGTACTTC. As protein: CASSLVGSYEQYF.

V gene TRBV7-9 combines with J gene TRBJ2-7, with D possibly matching TRBD2 (6 bases). In germline, CDR1 is SEHNR, CDR2 FQNEAQ (reference sequence). The V end was cut by 2 bases, the J end by 7 bases, with 12 bases between. CDR3 length equals 13 residues. The CDR3 coding sequence is TGTGCCAGCAGCTTATACTCCGGAGGGGAGCAGTACTTC. It codes for CASSLYSGGEQYF. Based on the CDR3 plus reference TRBV7-9 and TRBJ2-7, the full variable domain is DTGVSQNPRHKITKRGQNVTFRCDPISEHNRLYWYRQTLGQGPEFLTYFQNEAQLEKSRLLSDRFSAERPKGSFSTLEIQRTEQGDSAMYLCASSLYSGGEQYFGPGTRLTVT.

This chain joins TRBV5-1 and TRBJ2-5; D is undetermined. With the DNA end fitting TRBJ2-7 better, the J assignment may be wrong. CDR3 length equals 14 residues. Germline V gene lookup returns CDR1 SGHRS and CDR2 YFSETQ. In nucleotides, the CDR3 is TGCGCCAGCAGCTTGGAGGTGCCGGGTGGCGAGCAGTACTTC. It specifies CASSLEVPGGEQYF.

This chain uses TRBV5-1 with TRBJ2-1; 9 bases are shared with TRBD2. Germline CDR1 and CDR2: SGHRS and YFSETQ. This CDR3 comprises 16 residues. Unmatched junction bases numbered 2, after V lost 0 bases and J lost 1 base. The CDR3 is CASSLETSGSYNEQFF. The CDR3 DNA is TGCGCCAGCAGCTTGGAGACTAGCGGTTCCTACAATGAGCAGTTCTTC.

This chain uses TRBV14 with TRBJ1-2, with 9 bases fitting TRBD1. Trimming removed 4 bases from V and 9 bases from J; junction bases left unmatched: 6. CDR3 length: 13 amino acids. The germline gives CDR1 SGHDN, CDR2 FVKESK. The CDR3: CASSRPGQGRYTF. In nucleotides, the CDR3 is TGTGCCAGCAGCCGCCCGGGACAGGGTCGCTACACCTTC.

CDR3 sequence (DNA): TGTGCCAGCACCGCCGGGGAGGGGGGCGTGAACACTGAAGCTTTCTTT. Translation: CASTAGEGGVNTEAFF. This chain joins TRBV7-8 and TRBJ1-1, with D maybe TRBD1 (6 bases). The germline V gene encodes CDR1 SGHVS and CDR2 FQNEAQ. V dropped 7 bases and J dropped 0 bases, with 18 bases sitting between them. There are 16 residues in the CDR3.

The chain combines TRBV11-2 with TRBJ2-1, with D perhaps matching TRBD1 (5 bases). Between the trimmed V and J ends, which lost 0 bases and 8 bases, there was a span of 14 bases. The germline CDR1 and CDR2 sequences are SGHAT and FQNNGV. The CDR3 is 15 residues long. Here the CDR3 DNA reads TGTGCCAGCAGCTTAGATCTTGCAGGGTCACATGAGCAGTTCTTC. It is translated as CASSLDLAGSHEQFF.

The V and J genes are TRBV5-1 and TRBJ1-3; 10 positions agree with TRBD1. Trimming removed 0 bases from V and 0 bases from J; junction bases left unmatched: 3. The CDR3 runs 17 residues. The germline gives CDR1 SGHRS, CDR2 YFSETQ. CDR3 residues: CASSLGGTGVSGNTIYF. The CDR3 DNA sequence: TGCGCCAGCAGCTTGGGGGGGACAGGGGTCTCTGGAAACACCATATATTTT.

The rearrangement links TRBV11-3 to TRBJ2-7; 7 nucleotides line up with TRBD1. The CDR3 has 16 amino acids. V shed 5 bases and J 2 bases; nucleotides not matched to a gene: 12. Germline V CDR1 and CDR2: SGHNT, YENEEA. The CDR3 here is CASSLGPGQHTYEQYF. For the CDR3, the DNA is TGTGCCAGCAGCCTTGGACCGGGACAGCACACCTACGAGCAGTACTTC. Full variable domain (outside the CDR3, taken from reference TRBV11-3 and TRBJ2-7): EAGVVQSPRYKIIEKKQPVAFWCNPISGHNTLYWYLQNLGQGPELLIRYENEEAVDDSQLPKDRFSAERLKGVDSTLKIQPAELGDSAVYLCASSLGPGQHTYEQYFGPGTRLTVT.

DNA for the CDR3: TGCGCCAGCAGCTTGTCCCCAAGGCAGGGAGGTCGTCAAGAGACCCAGTACTTC. It specifies CASSLSPRQGGRQETQYF. The chain combines TRBV5-1 with TRBJ2-5; TRBD2 is a possible D gene (6 bases). This CDR3 is 18 amino acids long. The V end was cut by 1 base, the J end by 2 bases, with 21 bases between. Germline CDR1 is SGHRS and CDR2 is YFSETQ.

The chain links TRBV9 to TRBJ2-5, with D perhaps matching TRBD1 (5 bases). Germline values: CDR1 SGDLS, CDR2 YYNGEE. CDR3 length: 14 residues. V was trimmed by 2 bases and J by 5 bases, leaving 13 bases between them. CDR3 sequence: CASSVKVKGETQYF. CDR3 in DNA: TGTGCCAGCAGCGTTAAAGTTAAGGGGGAGACCCAGTACTTC.

The V gene is TRBV7-8, the J gene TRBJ2-3, with TRBD2 identical over 12 bases. This CDR3 contains 17 residues. V trimming: 1 base; J trimming: 0 bases; junction bases outside the gene matches: 2. Germline V lookup: CDR1 SGHVS, CDR2 FQNEAQ. Here the CDR3 DNA reads TGTGCCAGCAGCTTAGGGGGGACTAGCGGGAGCACAGATACGCAGTATTTT. It is translated as CASSLGGTSGSTDTQYF.

V is TRBV10-2 and J is TRBJ1-2; no reliable D call. V lost 7 bases to trimming and J lost 4 bases, with 16 bases between them. Germline V lookup: CDR1 WSHSY, CDR2 SAAADI. The CDR3 runs to 14 residues. The DNA for the CDR3 is TGCGCCAGCAAATTCTCCCGGGAGCTCTATGGCTACACCTTC. Translating it yields CASKFSRELYGYTF.

The chain couples TRBV28 to TRBJ1-5, with a tentative D call TRBD1 (5 bases). This CDR3 is built from 16 residues. V was shortened by 5 bases and J by 1 base, with 15 bases between the two germline ends. Germline CDR1 MDHEN, CDR2 SYDVKM. The CDR3 loop is CASSLPVAGSNQPQHF. The CDR3 nucleotides read TGTGCCAGCAGTCTCCCGGTCGCAGGGAGCAATCAGCCCCAGCATTTT.

The V gene is TRBV18, the J gene TRBJ1-1, with 9 bases lining up with TRBD1. This CDR3 is built from 15 residues. V gave up 2 bases and J gave up 3 bases; unmatched junction bases: 4. The germline V gene encodes CDR1 KGHSH and CDR2 LQKENI. CDR3 in DNA: TGTGCCAGCTCACCAAAGACAGGGGGATACACTGAAGCTTTCTTT. Amino acids: CASSPKTGGYTEAFF.